The rows below give T cell receptor beta chains drawn from one sample of a study of blood T cell repertoires in COVID-19. TCRdb's table, derived via immunoSEQ multiplex PCR, lists solely in-frame clones and lacks some. The sample includes roughly 120,000 clones, roughly 85% seen only once; the top ten take approximately 13%. Sequencing was done on a sample of peripheral blood. The receptor source for this set is a human donor in a cohort sampled during active COVID-19. The CDR3 runs from the conserved cysteine through the conserved F or W. Fields, in order: V gene, J gene, clone size, D gene, CDR3 DNA, CDR3 protein. A D gene is named only where the DNA matches it firmly. Clone size appears in some rows only: once, few, many, or a class for an expanded clone.

V gene: TRBV6-6
J gene: TRBJ2-3
clone size: -
D gene: -
CDR3 DNA: TGTGCCAGCAGTTCGCCCAGGGCGCAGTATTTT
CDR3 protein: CASSSPRAQYF

V gene: TRBV6-5
J gene: TRBJ2-5
clone size: -
D gene: -
CDR3 DNA: TGTGCCAGCAGGAGGTCGGAGACCCAGTACTTC
CDR3 protein: CASRRSETQYF

V gene: TRBV11-3
J gene: TRBJ2-7
clone size: -
D gene: -
CDR3 DNA: TGTGCCAGCAGCTTAGATGGATCAGGGGACGAGCAGTACTTC
CDR3 protein: CASSLDGSGDEQYF

V gene: TRBV12-3/TRBV12-4
J gene: TRBJ1-1
clone size: -
D gene: -
CDR3 DNA: TGTGCCAGCAGCCGGGGGTGGCTGGCTGAAGCTTTCTTT
CDR3 protein: CASSRGWLAEAFF

V gene: TRBV6-5
J gene: TRBJ1-1
clone size: -
D gene: -
CDR3 DNA: TGTGCCAGCAGCCCGGTGGGGGGGCTGAACACTGAAGCTTTCTTT
CDR3 protein: CASSPVGGLNTEAFF

V gene: TRBV6-5
J gene: TRBJ1-6
clone size: once
D gene: TRBD1
CDR3 DNA: TGTGCCAGCAGTTATTGGCCAGGGGGCGGTTCACCCCTCCACTTT
CDR3 protein: CASSYWPGGGSPLHF

V gene: TRBV3-1/TRBV3-2
J gene: TRBJ1-2
clone size: once
D gene: -
CDR3 DNA: TGTGCCAGCAGTTCAAGGGAGGGCTCTAAGAATGGCTACACCTTC
CDR3 protein: CASSSREGSKNGYTF

V gene: TRBV7-2
J gene: TRBJ1-5
clone size: -
D gene: TRBD1
CDR3 DNA: TGTGCCAGCAGCCTAGGGACAGGTAGTCAGCCCCAGCATTTT
CDR3 protein: CASSLGTGSQPQHF

V gene: TRBV12-3/TRBV12-4
J gene: TRBJ1-2
clone size: few
D gene: -
CDR3 DNA: TGTGCCAGCAGGGGAGGGGGGGACTATGGCTACACCTTC
CDR3 protein: CASRGGGDYGYTF

V gene: TRBV7-2
J gene: TRBJ1-6
clone size: -
D gene: TRBD1
CDR3 DNA: TGTGCCAGCAGCTTATGGGACAGGGTTTCACCCCTCCACTTT
CDR3 protein: CASSLWDRVSPLHF

V gene: TRBV7-2
J gene: TRBJ2-7
clone size: -
D gene: -
CDR3 DNA: TGTGCCAGCAGCTTAGGCAGGCAATACTACGAGCAGTACTTC
CDR3 protein: CASSLGRQYYEQYF

V gene: TRBV6-5
J gene: TRBJ1-1
clone size: -
D gene: TRBD1
CDR3 DNA: TGTGCCAGCAGTTACTGGGACAGGGGGTTGAACACTGAAGCTTTCTTT
CDR3 protein: CASSYWDRGLNTEAFF

V gene: TRBV5-1
J gene: TRBJ2-3
clone size: -
D gene: -
CDR3 DNA: TGCGCCAGCAGCTTTGGCGGGGGCGCATCAGATACGCAGTATTTT
CDR3 protein: CASSFGGGASDTQYF

V gene: TRBV5-1
J gene: TRBJ1-4
clone size: -
D gene: -
CDR3 DNA: TGCGCCAGCAGCGGGGAGTTATACAGTTCTAATGAAAAACTGTTTTTT
CDR3 protein: CASSGELYSSNEKLFF

V gene: TRBV7-2
J gene: TRBJ2-3
clone size: -
D gene: -
CDR3 DNA: TGTGTCAGCAGCTTACATAGCACAGATACGCAGTATTTT
CDR3 protein: CVSSLHSTDTQYF

V gene: TRBV10-2
J gene: TRBJ1-2
clone size: -
D gene: TRBD1
CDR3 DNA: TGCGCCAGCAGTGCGAGGCAGGGGGCAGCCTCTAACTATGGCTACACCTTC
CDR3 protein: CASSARQGAASNYGYTF

V gene: TRBV10-3
J gene: TRBJ2-7
clone size: -
D gene: -
CDR3 DNA: TGTGCCATCAGTGCTGGACGGGGGTACGAGCAGTACTTC
CDR3 protein: CAISAGRGYEQYF

V gene: TRBV5-6
J gene: TRBJ1-1
clone size: -
D gene: -
CDR3 DNA: TGTGCCAGCAGCTCAACAGGCCTCGGAGTCACTGAAGCTTTCTTT
CDR3 protein: CASSSTGLGVTEAFF

V gene: TRBV5-5
J gene: TRBJ2-1
clone size: -
D gene: TRBD1
CDR3 DNA: TGTGCCAGCAGCTTAGGGGGACAGCTATCCTACAATGAGCAGTTCTTC
CDR3 protein: CASSLGGQLSYNEQFF

V gene: TRBV15
J gene: TRBJ2-7
clone size: -
D gene: TRBD2
CDR3 DNA: TGTGCCACCAGCAGAGACGGGACTAGCGGGGGAGGCGAGCAGTACTTC
CDR3 protein: CATSRDGTSGGGEQYF

V gene: TRBV2
J gene: TRBJ1-1
clone size: few
D gene: -
CDR3 DNA: TGTGCCAGCAGTGAGCCAGTGGTGAACACTGAAGCTTTCTTT
CDR3 protein: CASSEPVVNTEAFF

V gene: TRBV19
J gene: TRBJ1-6
clone size: few
D gene: -
CDR3 DNA: TGTGCCAGTAGTTCCCTCTCGGGACCCCTCCACTTT
CDR3 protein: CASSSLSGPLHF

V gene: TRBV5-5
J gene: TRBJ1-1
clone size: few
D gene: -
CDR3 DNA: TGTGCCAGCAGCTTTGCCGGAACCACGGAGAGAGCTTTCTTT
CDR3 protein: CASSFAGTTERAFF

V gene: TRBV29-1
J gene: TRBJ1-1
clone size: -
D gene: -
CDR3 DNA: TGCAGTGTTCTACCCTGGCGAGGAACTGAAGCTTTCTTT
CDR3 protein: CSVLPWRGTEAFF

V gene: TRBV3-1/TRBV3-2
J gene: TRBJ1-2
clone size: -
D gene: TRBD1
CDR3 DNA: TGTGCCAGCAGCCTGGGGGACAGGGGTTTTGGCTACACCTTC
CDR3 protein: CASSLGDRGFGYTF

V gene: TRBV3-1/TRBV3-2
J gene: TRBJ2-1
clone size: -
D gene: -
CDR3 DNA: TGTGCCAGCAGCCAAGTTCCCCCGGAGGGGCGCTATCTCTTCAATGAGCAGTTCTTC
CDR3 protein: CASSQVPPEGRYLFNEQFF

V gene: TRBV11-2
J gene: TRBJ1-1
clone size: -
D gene: -
CDR3 DNA: TGTGCCAGCAGCTTTCCAAACTTCGGGGGGGAGGATACTGAAGCTTTCTTT
CDR3 protein: CASSFPNFGGEDTEAFF

V gene: TRBV19
J gene: TRBJ2-4
clone size: -
D gene: -
CDR3 DNA: TGTGCCAGTAGTACAGGGGTTGACGCCAAAAACATTCAGTACTTC
CDR3 protein: CASSTGVDAKNIQYF

V gene: TRBV5-1
J gene: TRBJ1-2
clone size: -
D gene: TRBD1
CDR3 DNA: TGCGCCAGCAGCTTGGGACAGGGAGATGGCTACACCTTC
CDR3 protein: CASSLGQGDGYTF